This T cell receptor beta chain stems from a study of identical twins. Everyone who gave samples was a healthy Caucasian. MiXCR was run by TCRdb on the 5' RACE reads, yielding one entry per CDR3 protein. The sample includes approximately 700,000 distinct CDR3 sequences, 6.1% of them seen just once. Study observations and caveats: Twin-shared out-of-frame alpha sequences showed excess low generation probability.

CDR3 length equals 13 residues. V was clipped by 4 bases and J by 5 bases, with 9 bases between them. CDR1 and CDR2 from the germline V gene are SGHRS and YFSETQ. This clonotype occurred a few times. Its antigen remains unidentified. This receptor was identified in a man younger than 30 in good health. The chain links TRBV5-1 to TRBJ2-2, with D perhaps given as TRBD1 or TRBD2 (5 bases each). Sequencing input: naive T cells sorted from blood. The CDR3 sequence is CASSAGATGELFF. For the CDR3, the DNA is TGCGCCAGCAGCGCCGGGGCAACCGGGGAGCTGTTTTTT.